At least ten counts were recorded for the clone carrying this T cell receptor beta chain. Its specificity is not known. The V end lost 6 bases, the J end lost 5 bases, and 19 bases lay between the germline ends. The CDR3 runs to 15 residues. Germline V gene lookup returns CDR1 MNHEY and CDR2 SVGAGI. The source of the sample is a study of T cell repertoires in cytomegalovirus infection. Across the study: Through public TCR beta signatures, both CMV infection and matching HLA type were indicated.

Using its own MiXCR run on the reads, TCRdb lists one record per CDR3 protein. The data show approximately 250,000 distinct CDR3 sequences, 6.5% seen once. Study observations and caveats: Frequencies of public TCR beta families were cumulated, and this identified carriers of CMV plus the relevant HLA. In two of eight donors, the top clonotype was HLA-C-restricted CMV-specific.

Sequences were obtained from PBMCs. The TCR sequence derives from a human donor in good health (CMV status not recorded). Some clones in this sample may be carry-over from other donors' samples. V is TRBV6-5 and J is TRBJ1-1, with D tentatively TRBD1 (5 bases). CDR3 protein: CASRDPGTVWTEAFF. The DNA for the CDR3 is TGTGCCAGCAGGGATCCCGGGACGGTGTGGACTGAAGCTTTCTTT.